The present entry profiles one T cell receptor (beta chain) with its context. This clonotype was detected ten times or more. The antigen this receptor binds is unknown. The record has no base qualities; no much larger clone is one base away. Library creation used multiplex PCR. Data came from an Illumina HiSeq 4000. TCR beta libraries were built with iRepertoire HTBI primers and Arm-PCR amplification of CDR3 regions. Before sequencing, the PCR products went through gel purification. For the original study's pipeline: Across samples, some 62 TRBV and 15 or so TRBJ segments were identified and used for gene usage analysis of CDR3 amino acid clonotypes. Filtered high-quality paired reads were merged into contigs using COPE and FqMerger. Contigs were aligned with BLAST to IMGT TRBV, TRBD and TRBJ reference genes, and CDR3 was defined per IMGT. Highly expanded clones were defined as clonotypes with a frequency above 0.1%. Shannon entropy was used to measure repertoire diversity, and the Gini coefficient was used to measure V-J evenness. A clonotype was considered public if more than one individual shared it. Starting from the raw public reads, TCRdb applied fastp trimming at Q25, assembled clones with MiXCR and retained in-frame beta chains. Each CDR3 protein gets just one entry, which takes the most common genes and DNA from the rows behind it. None of the V and J calls come from the authors' own analysis; TCRdb made them. The sample records 200,000 to 250,000 distinct CDR3 sequences, approximately 18% of which are singletons. Clones ranked in the top ten supply 12% of the sample.

Sample time point, as interpreted from the label and publication: newly diagnosed GD, antithyroid drugs for less than 3 months. For both TCR sequencing and RNA sequencing, RNA was extracted from PBMCs in TRIzol. The diagnosis of Graves' disease was made according to American Thyroid Association guidelines. Recruitment of patients was carried out at an endocrinology department in Xi'an, China. From each patient, about 9.7 milliliters of peripheral blood was collected into an EDTA anticoagulant tube. Ficoll Paque Plus density gradient separation was used to isolate PBMCs, and no further T cell sorting was performed. An Agilent 2100 Bioanalyzer and agarose gel were used to assess RNA quality, and a NanoDrop 2000 was used to measure RNA concentration. This sample is part of a study of regulatory T cells in long-lasting Graves disease (dated by TCRdb to about 2021). Broadly, across the study: Patients with newly diagnosed Graves' disease had been on antithyroid drugs for under 3 months. Peripheral blood TCR sequencing and RNA sequencing compared persistent Graves' disease patients with newly diagnosed Graves' disease patients. The study was conducted in China and was registered as a clinical trial. A total of approximately 35 samples were covered by TCR sequencing, comprising roughly 13 persistent and about 20 newly diagnosed Graves' disease patients. The full study reports these points: Lower TCR Shannon entropy and fewer highly expanded clones were observed in persistent Graves' disease patients than in newly diagnosed patients, which suggested clonal expansion. The small sample size was acknowledged by the authors as a limitation that may reduce accuracy. Because the primary lesion, thyroid tissue, could not be accessed, the study looked at peripheral blood alone. A larger number of public clonotypes was shared among persistent patients (more than 2,500) than among newly diagnosed patients (about 990). Preferential use of TRBV28, TRBJ1-2 and TRBJ2-5 was observed in persistent disease, whereas TRBV20-1 and TRBJ2-1 were favored in newly diagnosed disease. Only the TCR beta chain was sequenced and analyzed.

The CDR3 numbers 16 residues from cysteine through phenylalanine. Just the 48-base CDR3 DNA is kept, in frame starting at base 1. CDR1 and CDR2 are drawn from the germline V gene: MDHEN, SYDVKM. Trimmed from V: 2 bases; trimmed from J: 1 base; junction bases lacking a gene match: 8. A further study also used this sample, focusing on T cells in Graves' hyperthyroidism and ophthalmopathy. As the second publication notes: Graves' hyperthyroidism was defined as stable when no progression to ophthalmopathy occurred over 18 months of follow-up. Hyperthyroidism patients were newly diagnosed, had a disease duration of under 2 months, and were aged 18 to 65 years. Exclusion was applied to patients with uncontrolled infections, other autoimmune diseases, pregnancy or lactation. Clinical symptoms, serum thyroxine and TRAb, thyroid ultrasound, and orbital computed tomography formed the basis for the diagnoses. For the first round of RT-PCR on the TCR CDR3, the HTBI primer set was used together with the Qiagen OneStep RT-PCR kit. Most expanded thyroid clonotypes (frequency above 0.001) were also detected in blood, suggesting blood repertoires may reflect thyroid immune responses. A 13 V-J signature model separated ophthalmopathy from stable hyperthyroidism, with nearly 90% sensitivity and about 81% specificity in cross-validation and 80%/75% in testing. In validation, the model predicted progression to ophthalmopathy a median of roughly six months before onset, with 65% to 71% sensitivity and roughly 79% specificity. TCR V-J signatures able to tell the groups apart were searched for in a discovery cohort of about a hundred patients, of whom over 40 had Graves' ophthalmopathy and about 55 had stable Graves' hyperthyroidism. Prospective prediction of ophthalmopathy was tested in an independent validation cohort of 18 to 20 hyperthyroidism patients and around 16 patients who later progressed to ophthalmopathy. The 100 discovery patients were randomly split 7:3 into training and test sets. Thyroid tissue and blood T-cell repertoires from about six Graves' hyperthyroidism patients were also compared in the study. Once sampling was done, hyperthyroidism patients were given methimazole at a starting dose of 30 mg daily, whereas ophthalmopathy patients were given high-dose intravenous methylprednisolone. The libraries were constructed in a second round of multiplex PCR and then size-selected and purified. The libraries were sequenced on an Illumina HiSeq2000 using paired-end 100 bp reads. SOAPnuke was used to process the raw data, throwing out any read that contained adapters or uncalled bases, had a mean Phred below 15, or lacked an exact constant-primer or identifier match. High-quality paired reads were merged with COPE v1.2.5, and unique nucleotide sequences were defined as clonotypes. MiTCR v1.1 was used to align the clonotypes against IMGT TRBV, TRBD and TRBJ reference segments. The analysis included only V-J combinations with a frequency above 0.0001, which together covered 98% to 99.2% of the repertoires. A TCS score was defined as the ratio between F50 (clonal expansion) and ExV (chaos), using BLOSUM62-based TCRdist between CDR3 peptides within each V-J. Welch's t-statistics and random forest reduced around 520 V-J features to 13, which were used in a naive Bayes classifier (R e1071). No statistical method was used to set the sample size in advance, and investigators knew the group allocation. TCR Vbeta CDR3 sequencing of some 140 peripheral blood samples (under 45 ophthalmopathy, around 80 hyperthyroidism and some 17 progressor patients) is reported in the paper.

The sequencing here drew on peripheral blood mononuclear cells (PBMCs), taken at new diagnosis, from a patient treated with antithyroid drugs. The receptor's source is a woman aged 25 to 45 with Graves disease. Donor details come from another sample of the same person, matched by shared clones. The sequence links TRBV28 to TRBJ2-7; 7 nucleotides in the junction match TRBD2. The CDR3 in this case is CASSLKGTTSSYEQYF. The base sequence is TGTGCCAGCAGTTTAAAAGGGACTACTAGTTCCTACGAGCAGTACTTC. The variable domain in full, with residues beyond the CDR3 obtained from the reference TRBV28 and TRBJ2-7 genes, is DVKVTQSSRYLVKRTGEKVFLECVQDMDHENMFWYRQDPGLGLRLIYFSYDVKMKEKGDIPEGYSVSREKKERFSLILESASTNQTSMYLCASSLKGTTSSYEQYFGPGTRLTVT.